This record looks at one T cell receptor (beta chain) sequence and its context. Its antigen is not known. The assay was immunoSEQ multiplex PCR, and TCRdb's table has in-frame clones only and misses some. The sample data list 150,000 or so clones. The sample originates from a study of T cell responses to AZD1222 COVID-19 vaccine. Overall study findings and caveats: Of spike-specific TCRs, nearly half reportedly target regions left unmutated in variants. Vaccine-associated CD4 TCRs ranged over spike, dominating at 160-218 and 743-854. Just a handful of AZD1222 recipients were seropositive at baseline. No repertoire was sampled before or during the peak T cell response, only after it.

Germline CDR1 and CDR2: SNHLY and FYNNEI. With 6 bases removed from V and 7 bases from J, the gap between germline ends came to 7 bases. This CDR3 region has 11 residues. Sequenced sample: peripheral blood. V and J are TRBV2 and TRBJ2-1, with D possibly called TRBD1 or TRBD2 (5 bases each). The receptor was isolated from an adult in good health. CDR3 sequence reads: CASRRGNEQFF. DNA for the CDR3: TGTGCCAGCAGGAGGGGAAATGAGCAGTTCTTC.